The entry below gives a single TCR beta chain sequence along with its context. V was clipped by 2 bases and J by 5 bases, with 18 bases between them. This CDR3 has 16 amino acids. Germline assignment: CDR1 SEHNR and CDR2 FQNEAQ (reference sequence). This sample is part of a study of technical replicates of blood from a few donors. Some clones are missing from TCRdb's copy, which holds only in-frame ones; the method was immunoSEQ multiplex PCR. The table lists 55,000 to 60,000 clones, over 85% of them singletons, with 4.2% in the top ten. V gene TRBV7-9 combines with J gene TRBJ2-5, with TRBD2 as a possible D gene (7 bases). The specimen was PBMCs. This TCR was sampled from a human donor in good health. Some clones in this sample may be carry-over from other donors' samples. CDR3 sequence (DNA): TGTGCCAGCAGCTTACGAGGGGGGGCTTTTTGGGAGACCCAGTACTTC. This encodes CASSLRGGAFWETQYF.